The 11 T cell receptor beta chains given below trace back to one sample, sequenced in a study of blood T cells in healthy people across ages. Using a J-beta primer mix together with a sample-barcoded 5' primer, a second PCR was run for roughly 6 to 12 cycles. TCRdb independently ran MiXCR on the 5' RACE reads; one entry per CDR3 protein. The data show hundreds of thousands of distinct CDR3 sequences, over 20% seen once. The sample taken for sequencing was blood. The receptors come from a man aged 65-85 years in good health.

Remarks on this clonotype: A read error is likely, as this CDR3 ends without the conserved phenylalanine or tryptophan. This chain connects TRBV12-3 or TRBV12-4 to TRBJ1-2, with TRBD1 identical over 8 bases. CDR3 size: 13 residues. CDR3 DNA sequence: TGTGCCAACAGTCCAGGGGGCGGCTATGGCTACACCTTA. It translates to CANSPGGGYGYTL.

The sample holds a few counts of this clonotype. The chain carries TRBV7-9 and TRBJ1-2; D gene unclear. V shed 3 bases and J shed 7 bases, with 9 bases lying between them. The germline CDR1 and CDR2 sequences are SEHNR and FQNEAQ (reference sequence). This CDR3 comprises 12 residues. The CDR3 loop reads CASSFAVVGYTF. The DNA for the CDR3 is TGTGCCAGCAGCTTTGCTGTTGTTGGCTACACCTTC.

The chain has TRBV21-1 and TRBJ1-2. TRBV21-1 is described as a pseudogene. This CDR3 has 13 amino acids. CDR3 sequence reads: CASSKTRDYGYTF. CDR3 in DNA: TGTGCCAGCAGCAAAACAAGGGACTATGGCTACACCTTC.

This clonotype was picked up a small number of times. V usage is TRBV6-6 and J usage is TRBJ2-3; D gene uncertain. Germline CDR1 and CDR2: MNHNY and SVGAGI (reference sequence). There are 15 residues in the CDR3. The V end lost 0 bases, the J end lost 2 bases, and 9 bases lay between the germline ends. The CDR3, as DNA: TGTGCCAGCAGTTACTCGATCCGGCACACAGATACGCAGTATTTT. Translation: CASSYSIRHTDTQYF.

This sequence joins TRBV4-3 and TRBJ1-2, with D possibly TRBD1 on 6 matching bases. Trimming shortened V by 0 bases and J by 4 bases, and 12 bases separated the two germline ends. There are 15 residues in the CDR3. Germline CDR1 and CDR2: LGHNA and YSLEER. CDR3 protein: CASSQDPRGTYGYTF. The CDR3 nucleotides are TGCGCCAGCAGCCAAGATCCTAGGGGGACCTATGGCTACACCTTC.

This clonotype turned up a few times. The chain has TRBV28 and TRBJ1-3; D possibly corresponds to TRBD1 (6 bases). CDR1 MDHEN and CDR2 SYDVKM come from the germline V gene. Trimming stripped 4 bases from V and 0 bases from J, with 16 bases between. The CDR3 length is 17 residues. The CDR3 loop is CASSSPPGAHSGNTIYF. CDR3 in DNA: TGTGCCAGCAGTTCTCCCCCAGGGGCCCACTCTGGAAACACCATATATTTT.

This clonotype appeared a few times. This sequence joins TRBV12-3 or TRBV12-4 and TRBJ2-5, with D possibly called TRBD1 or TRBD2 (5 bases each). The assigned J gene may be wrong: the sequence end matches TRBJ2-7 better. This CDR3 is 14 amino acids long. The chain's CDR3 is CASSFGGTRYEQYV. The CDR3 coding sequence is TGTGCCAGCAGTTTCGGTGGGACCAGATACGAGCAGTACGTC.

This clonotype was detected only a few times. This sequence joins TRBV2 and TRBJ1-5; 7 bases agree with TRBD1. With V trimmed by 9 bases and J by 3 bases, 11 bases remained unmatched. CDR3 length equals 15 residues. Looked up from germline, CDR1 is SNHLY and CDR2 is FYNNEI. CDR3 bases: TGTGCCAGTTCTGCGGCTCAGGGGGACAATCAGCCCCAGCATTTT. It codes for CASSAAQGDNQPQHF.

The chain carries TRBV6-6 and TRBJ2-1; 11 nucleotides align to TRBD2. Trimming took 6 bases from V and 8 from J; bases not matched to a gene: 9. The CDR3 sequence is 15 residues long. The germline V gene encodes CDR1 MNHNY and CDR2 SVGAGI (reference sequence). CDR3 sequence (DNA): TGTGCCAGCAGATCACTAGCGGGAGAGGGTCATGAGCAGTTCTTC. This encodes CASRSLAGEGHEQFF.

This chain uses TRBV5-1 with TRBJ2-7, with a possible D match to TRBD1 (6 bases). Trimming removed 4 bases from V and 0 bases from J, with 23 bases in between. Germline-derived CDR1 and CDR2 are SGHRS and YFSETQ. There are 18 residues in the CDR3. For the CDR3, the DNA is TGCGCCAGCAGCATACAGCCGACAGGTTCCCTAAGCTCCTACGAGCAGTACTTC. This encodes CASSIQPTGSLSSYEQYF.

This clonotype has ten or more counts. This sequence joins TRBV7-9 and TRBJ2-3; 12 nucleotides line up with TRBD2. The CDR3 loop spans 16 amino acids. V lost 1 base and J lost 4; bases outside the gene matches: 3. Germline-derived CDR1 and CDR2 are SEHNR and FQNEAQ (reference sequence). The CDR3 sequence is CASSLGGLAGSDTQYF. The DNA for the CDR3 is TGTGCCAGCAGCTTAGGAGGACTAGCGGGATCAGATACGCAGTATTTT.